These 2 T cell receptor beta chains originate from one sample sequenced in a study of blood T cell repertoires in COVID-19. The method was immunoSEQ multiplex PCR; TCRdb's version includes in-frame clones alone and lacks a portion of them. The top ten clones hold under 8% of a sample with some 260,000 clones, approximately 89% of them seen once. The sample consisted of peripheral blood. All receptors come from a woman aged 25 to 39 with COVID-19, enrolled during active disease.

The J gene is TRBJ2-3, the V gene TRBV24-1; the match to TRBD2 covers 10 bases. Germline V gives CDR1 KGHDR, CDR2 SFDVKD. Trimming cost V 1 base and J 5 bases; bases outside gene matches: 14. The CDR3 sequence is 19 residues long. CDR3: CATSDLRGGLAGVGDTQYF. CDR3 sequence (DNA): TGTGCCACCAGTGATTTACGAGGTGGTCTAGCGGGAGTCGGAGATACGCAGTATTTT.

The rearrangement links TRBV27 to TRBJ1-2, with 8 bases that match TRBD1. Germline-derived CDR1 and CDR2 are MNHEY and SMNVEV (reference sequence). V was clipped by 7 bases and J by 7 bases; unmatched bases: 5. The CDR3 sequence is 12 residues long. The CDR3 sequence: CASTDRGGGYTF. The CDR3 region has the DNA TGTGCCAGCACCGACAGGGGAGGTGGCTACACCTTC.